Given below is one T cell receptor beta chain in context. The data derive from a study of blood T cell repertoires in COVID-19. Study-level information: COVID-19 samples, acute and convalescent, were from the United States, Italy and Spain. PBMCs, B-cell-depleted T cells, or T cells provided the cDNA or gDNA that made up the material.

In the study's own analysis: From reference gene primer amplification, estimates of nucleated cell counts were derived. Some clones are missing from TCRdb's copy, which holds only in-frame ones; the method was immunoSEQ multiplex PCR. V and J calls and clone size follow that table, whereas D and trimming were derived from the DNA. The table lists 150,000 to 200,000 clones, 80% of them singletons. V was trimmed by 9 bases and J by 2 bases, leaving 17 bases between them. Germline lookup yields CDR1 SGHRS and CDR2 YFSETQ. The CDR3 is 15 residues long. The source is a man between 65 and 85 years old with active or convalescent COVID-19. Sequencing was carried out using peripheral blood. J is TRBJ1-4 and V is TRBV5-1; D may be TRBD1 (6 bases). CDR3 loop: CATQRTTGTNEKLFF. Written as DNA, the CDR3 is TGCGCCACCCAACGAACGACAGGCACTAATGAAAAACTGTTTTTT.